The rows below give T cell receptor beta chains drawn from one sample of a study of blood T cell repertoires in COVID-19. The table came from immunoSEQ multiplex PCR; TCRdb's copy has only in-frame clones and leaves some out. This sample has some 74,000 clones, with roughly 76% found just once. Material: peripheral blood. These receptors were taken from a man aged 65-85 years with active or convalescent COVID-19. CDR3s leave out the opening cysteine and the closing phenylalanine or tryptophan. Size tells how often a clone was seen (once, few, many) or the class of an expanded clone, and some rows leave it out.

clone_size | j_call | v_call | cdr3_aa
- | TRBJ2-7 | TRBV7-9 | ASSLPAVLSYEQY
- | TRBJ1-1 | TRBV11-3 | ASSGTGQPEAF
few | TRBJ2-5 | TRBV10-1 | ASSEGGETQY
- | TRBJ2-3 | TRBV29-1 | SAASGRTDTQY
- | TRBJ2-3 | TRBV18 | ASSRGDLHTQY
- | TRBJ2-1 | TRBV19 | ASRGTGRVNEQF
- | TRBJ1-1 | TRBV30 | AWNQGEGAEAF
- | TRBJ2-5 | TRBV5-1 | ASSFQGRGSQETQY
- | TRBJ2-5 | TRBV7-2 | ASSSQPGLAGQETQY
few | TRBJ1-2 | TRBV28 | ASRLNSGYT
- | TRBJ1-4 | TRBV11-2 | ASSSGDRGLLGEKLF
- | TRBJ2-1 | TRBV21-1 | ASSKALRDSYNEQF
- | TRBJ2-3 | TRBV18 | ASSPGRRGLDTQY
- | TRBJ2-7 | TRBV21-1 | ASSLSDTNSYEQY
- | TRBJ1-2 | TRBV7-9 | ASDPRAAYGYT
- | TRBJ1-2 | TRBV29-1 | SATRDRENYGYT
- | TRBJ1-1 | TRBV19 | ASSQERRNTEAF
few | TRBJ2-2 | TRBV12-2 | ASRLYHPMSPAINTGQNTGELF
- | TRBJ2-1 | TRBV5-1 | ASIREPESYNEQF
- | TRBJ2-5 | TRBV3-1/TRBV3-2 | ASSQVAGAQETQY
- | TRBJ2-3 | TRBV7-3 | ASSSTGALGDTQY
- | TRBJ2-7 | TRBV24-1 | ATSDYRSREQY
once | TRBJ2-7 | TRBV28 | ASSAAGGPYEQY
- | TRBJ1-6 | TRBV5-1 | ASSSPSAVGESPLH
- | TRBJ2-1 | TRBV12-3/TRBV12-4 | ASTPSYNEQF
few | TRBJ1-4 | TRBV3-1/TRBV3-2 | ASSQQTGPTNEKLF
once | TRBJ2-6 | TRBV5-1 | ASSPIFSELAGANVLT
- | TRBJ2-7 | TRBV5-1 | ASRSEYEQY
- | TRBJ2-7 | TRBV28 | ASRPTGGLRYEQY
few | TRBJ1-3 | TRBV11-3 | ASSLDFTNTIY
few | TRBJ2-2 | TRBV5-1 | ASSLGETGTGELF
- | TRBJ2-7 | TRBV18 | ASSTISIGGAGFYEQY
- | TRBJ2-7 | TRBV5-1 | ASSGTGYGQY